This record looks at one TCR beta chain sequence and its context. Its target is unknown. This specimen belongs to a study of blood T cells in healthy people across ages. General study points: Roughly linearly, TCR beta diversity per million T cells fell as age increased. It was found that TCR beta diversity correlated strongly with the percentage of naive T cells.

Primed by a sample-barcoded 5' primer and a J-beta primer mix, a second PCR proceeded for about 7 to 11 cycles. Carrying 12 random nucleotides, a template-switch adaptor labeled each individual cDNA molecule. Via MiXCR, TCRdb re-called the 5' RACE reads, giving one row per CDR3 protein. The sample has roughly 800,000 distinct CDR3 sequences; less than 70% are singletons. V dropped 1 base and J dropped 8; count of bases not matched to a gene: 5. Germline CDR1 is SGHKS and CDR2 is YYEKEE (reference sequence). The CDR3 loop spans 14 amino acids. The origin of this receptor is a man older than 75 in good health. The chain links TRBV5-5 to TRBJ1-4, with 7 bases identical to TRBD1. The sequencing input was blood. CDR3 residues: CASSLMPDREKLFF. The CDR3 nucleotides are TGTGCCAGCAGCTTGATGCCGGACAGGGAAAAACTGTTTTTT.